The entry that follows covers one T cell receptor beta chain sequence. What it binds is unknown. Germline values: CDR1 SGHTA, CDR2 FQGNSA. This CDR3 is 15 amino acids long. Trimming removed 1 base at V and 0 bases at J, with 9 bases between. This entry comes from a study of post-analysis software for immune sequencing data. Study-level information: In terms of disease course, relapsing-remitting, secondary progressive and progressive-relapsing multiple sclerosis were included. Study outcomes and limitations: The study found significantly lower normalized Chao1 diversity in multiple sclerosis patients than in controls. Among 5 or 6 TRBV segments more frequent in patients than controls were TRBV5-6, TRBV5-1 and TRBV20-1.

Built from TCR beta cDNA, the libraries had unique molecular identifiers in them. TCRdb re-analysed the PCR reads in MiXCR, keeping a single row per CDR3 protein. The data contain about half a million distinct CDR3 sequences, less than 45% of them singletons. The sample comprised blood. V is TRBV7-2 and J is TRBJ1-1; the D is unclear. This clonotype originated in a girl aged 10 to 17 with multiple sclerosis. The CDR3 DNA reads TGTGCCAGCAGCTTAGAGTCGGCGGTGAACACTGAAGCTTTCTTT. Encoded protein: CASSLESAVNTEAFF.